This TCR beta chain was captured by sequencing in a study of blood T cell repertoires in COVID-19. About the research overall: Nucleic acid was either cDNA or gDNA, and it came from T cells, B-cell-depleted T cells, or PBMCs.

The V end lost 3 bases, the J end lost 5 bases, and 14 bases lay between the germline ends. The CDR3 runs to 16 residues. The germline V gene has CDR1 KGHSH and CDR2 LQKENI. Assay used: immunoSEQ multiplex PCR; TCRdb lists only in-frame clones, some missing. This sample has approximately 100,000 clones; 86% occur once, and the top ten carry about 2.5%. Participants, about 18 to 90 years old, spanned under 30 US areas. Clinical histories supplied by participants themselves formed the basis of cohort assignment. The sample taken for sequencing was PBMCs or T cells enriched from blood (not recorded which). The clonotype was recovered from a woman in her forties or fifties who had recovered from COVID-19. J is TRBJ1-6 and V is TRBV18; no clear D gene. The CDR3 coding sequence is TGTGCCAGCTCACCGGAAGTGACATTTAATAATTCACCCCTCCACTTT. It encodes CASSPEVTFNNSPLHF.